Listed below are T cell receptor beta chains from one sample, sequenced in a study of blood T cell repertoires in COVID-19. Profiling relied on immunoSEQ multiplex PCR, and the TCRdb table lists in-frame clones only, not all of them. The sample lists more than 100,000 clones; 84% were seen once. Material for sequencing was peripheral blood. These TCRs come from a man in his 60s with acute or convalescent COVID-19. CDR3s include the opening cysteine and the closing phenylalanine or tryptophan. The D gene is left open where the match is weak. The size field is filled for only some rows; it gives once, few, many or a size class.

d_call: .; clone_size: few; v_call: TRBV7-3; j_call: TRBJ1-1; cdr3_aa: CASSLTLNTEAFF; cdr3_nt: TGTGCCAGCAGCTTAACCTTGAACACTGAAGCTTTCTTT
d_call: TRBD2; clone_size: .; v_call: TRBV19; j_call: TRBJ2-1; cdr3_aa: CASSHRPGTSGRNEQFF; cdr3_nt: TGTGCCAGTAGTCACAGACCCGGGACTAGCGGGAGAAATGAGCAGTTCTTC
d_call: .; clone_size: .; v_call: TRBV21-1; j_call: TRBJ1-6; cdr3_aa: CASSKAHREGNNSPLHF; cdr3_nt: TGTGCCAGCAGCAAAGCGCACAGAGAGGGTAACAATTCACCCCTCCACTTT
d_call: .; clone_size: .; v_call: TRBV6-5; j_call: TRBJ1-3; cdr3_aa: CASSQGLSGNTIYF; cdr3_nt: TGTGCCAGCAGTCAGGGACTCTCCGGAAACACCATATATTTT
d_call: .; clone_size: .; v_call: TRBV4-1; j_call: TRBJ1-1; cdr3_aa: CASSPLRGSNTEAFF; cdr3_nt: TGCGCCAGCAGCCCCTTACGGGGGTCGAACACTGAAGCTTTCTTT
d_call: TRBD1; clone_size: .; v_call: TRBV5-1; j_call: TRBJ1-1; cdr3_aa: CASSPRDRGLEGTEAFF; cdr3_nt: TGCGCCAGCAGCCCTAGGGACAGGGGGCTCGAAGGGACTGAAGCTTTCTTT
d_call: TRBD2; clone_size: .; v_call: TRBV10-2; j_call: TRBJ2-7; cdr3_aa: CASSESGLAYEQYF; cdr3_nt: TGCGCCAGCAGTGAGTCGGGACTAGCCTACGAGCAGTACTTC
d_call: TRBD2; clone_size: .; v_call: TRBV5-1; j_call: TRBJ2-3; cdr3_aa: CASSLGRMGLAGFTDTQYF; cdr3_nt: TGCGCCAGCAGCCTGGGACGGATGGGACTAGCGGGATTCACAGATACGCAGTATTTT
d_call: .; clone_size: few; v_call: TRBV30; j_call: TRBJ1-4; cdr3_aa: CAWSGGSGEKLFF; cdr3_nt: TGTGCCTGGAGCGGGGGTTCAGGAGAAAAACTGTTTTTT
d_call: .; clone_size: .; v_call: TRBV7-3; j_call: TRBJ2-5; cdr3_aa: CASSLMGAQETQYF; cdr3_nt: TGTGCCAGCAGCTTAATGGGCGCTCAAGAGACCCAGTACTTC
d_call: .; clone_size: once; v_call: TRBV30; j_call: TRBJ2-1; cdr3_aa: CAWSVVRGEQFF; cdr3_nt: TGTGCCTGGAGTGTAGTGCGCGGTGAGCAGTTCTTC
d_call: TRBD1; clone_size: once; v_call: TRBV19; j_call: TRBJ2-7; cdr3_aa: CASSMGQAGEQYF; cdr3_nt: TGTGCCAGTAGTATGGGACAGGCGGGCGAGCAGTACTTC
d_call: TRBD2; clone_size: .; v_call: TRBV29-1; j_call: TRBJ2-1; cdr3_aa: CSVATSGSGNEQFF; cdr3_nt: TGCAGCGTGGCGACTAGCGGGAGTGGGAATGAGCAGTTCTTC
d_call: .; clone_size: .; v_call: TRBV5-1; j_call: TRBJ1-1; cdr3_aa: CASSAGLGNTEAFF; cdr3_nt: TGCGCCAGCAGCGCAGGGTTAGGGAACACTGAAGCTTTCTTT
d_call: .; clone_size: .; v_call: TRBV7-2; j_call: TRBJ1-5; cdr3_aa: CASSLDTGIQPQHF; cdr3_nt: TGTGCCAGCAGCTTAGATACAGGGATCCAGCCCCAGCATTTT
d_call: TRBD1; clone_size: few; v_call: TRBV13; j_call: TRBJ1-1; cdr3_aa: CASSHRGSANTEAFF; cdr3_nt: TGTGCCAGCAGCCACAGGGGGTCGGCGAACACTGAAGCTTTCTTT
d_call: .; clone_size: once; v_call: TRBV27; j_call: TRBJ2-2; cdr3_aa: CAASDWAGELFF; cdr3_nt: TGTGCCGCATCTGACTGGGCCGGGGAGCTGTTTTTT
d_call: TRBD1; clone_size: .; v_call: TRBV5-1; j_call: TRBJ2-3; cdr3_aa: CASSKGTGVSADTQYF; cdr3_nt: TGCGCCAGCAGCAAAGGGACAGGGGTGTCCGCAGATACGCAGTATTTT
d_call: .; clone_size: .; v_call: TRBV5-6; j_call: TRBJ1-2; cdr3_aa: CASSTRDTLGYTF; cdr3_nt: TGTGCCAGCAGCACCCGGGACACCCTTGGGTACACCTTC
d_call: .; clone_size: .; v_call: TRBV10-3; j_call: TRBJ1-3; cdr3_aa: CASADPSSGNTIYF; cdr3_nt: TGTGCCTCGGCGGATCCAAGCTCTGGAAACACCATATATTTT
d_call: .; clone_size: .; v_call: TRBV6-1; j_call: TRBJ1-2; cdr3_aa: CASSEQLGNYGYTF; cdr3_nt: TGTGCCAGCAGTGAACAATTGGGCAACTATGGCTACACCTTC
d_call: .; clone_size: .; v_call: TRBV19; j_call: TRBJ2-3; cdr3_aa: CASSMGTGQRTDTQYF; cdr3_nt: TGTGCCAGTAGTATGGGAACAGGACAACGCACAGATACGCAGTATTTT
d_call: TRBD1; clone_size: once; v_call: TRBV5-6; j_call: TRBJ1-2; cdr3_aa: CASSLPQGAFGYTF; cdr3_nt: TGTGCCAGCAGCTTACCTCAGGGGGCGTTCGGCTACACCTTC
d_call: TRBD1; clone_size: .; v_call: TRBV12-5; j_call: TRBJ2-7; cdr3_aa: CASGLDTGGSYEQYF; cdr3_nt: TGTGCTAGTGGTTTGGACACAGGGGGTTCCTACGAGCAGTACTTC
d_call: TRBD2; clone_size: .; v_call: TRBV10-1; j_call: TRBJ2-5; cdr3_aa: CASSESKLRDYSGTQYF; cdr3_nt: TGCGCCAGCAGTGAGTCGAAGCTGCGGGACTACTCGGGGACCCAGTACTTC
d_call: .; clone_size: once; v_call: TRBV14; j_call: TRBJ1-3; cdr3_aa: CASSHWGAGNTIYF; cdr3_nt: TGTGCCAGCAGCCATTGGGGGGCTGGAAACACCATATATTTT
d_call: TRBD1; clone_size: .; v_call: TRBV7-2; j_call: TRBJ2-1; cdr3_aa: CASSLRQGVEQFF; cdr3_nt: TGTGCCAGCAGCTTACGGCAGGGGGTTGAGCAGTTCTTC
d_call: TRBD1; clone_size: .; v_call: TRBV19; j_call: TRBJ1-5; cdr3_aa: CASSIGAGGGQPQHF; cdr3_nt: TGTGCCAGTAGTATTGGGGCAGGGGGCGGACAGCCCCAGCATTTT
d_call: .; clone_size: .; v_call: TRBV30; j_call: TRBJ2-7; cdr3_aa: CAWGASSYEQYF; cdr3_nt: TGTGCCTGGGGGGCTAGCTCCTACGAGCAGTACTTC
d_call: TRBD1; clone_size: .; v_call: TRBV5-1; j_call: TRBJ1-2; cdr3_aa: CASSGDSPRDGYTF; cdr3_nt: TGCGCCAGCAGCGGGGACAGCCCAAGGGATGGCTACACCTTC
d_call: .; clone_size: .; v_call: TRBV21-1; j_call: TRBJ2-7; cdr3_aa: CASSKALTSNYEQYF; cdr3_nt: TGTGCCAGCAGCAAAGCGCTCACAAGTAACTACGAGCAGTACTTC
d_call: TRBD2; clone_size: .; v_call: TRBV5-6; j_call: TRBJ2-3; cdr3_aa: CASSRPGLAGGRVDTQYF; cdr3_nt: TGTGCCAGCAGCCGTCCGGGACTAGCGGGGGGCAGGGTAGATACGCAGTATTTT
d_call: TRBD2; clone_size: .; v_call: TRBV19; j_call: TRBJ2-1; cdr3_aa: CASSISTGGYNEQFF; cdr3_nt: TGTGCCAGTAGTATCTCCACGGGGGGCTACAATGAGCAGTTCTTC
d_call: .; clone_size: .; v_call: TRBV24-1; j_call: TRBJ2-3; cdr3_aa: CATSDASSATDTQYF; cdr3_nt: TGTGCCACCAGTGATGCGTCTAGCGCCACAGATACGCAGTATTTT
d_call: TRBD2; clone_size: few; v_call: TRBV5-1; j_call: TRBJ2-7; cdr3_aa: CASSLGLAGAGEQYF; cdr3_nt: TGCGCCAGCAGCTTGGGACTAGCGGGAGCTGGGGAGCAGTACTTC
d_call: TRBD2; clone_size: .; v_call: TRBV5-1; j_call: TRBJ2-3; cdr3_aa: CASSSGLAGGQSSDTQYF; cdr3_nt: TGCGCCAGCAGCTCCGGACTAGCGGGGGGGCAGTCATCAGATACGCAGTATTTT
d_call: TRBD2; clone_size: .; v_call: TRBV5-1; j_call: TRBJ2-2; cdr3_aa: CASSLAVAGAGTGELFF; cdr3_nt: TGCGCCAGCAGCTTGGCAGTAGCGGGAGCAGGCACCGGGGAGCTGTTTTTT
d_call: TRBD1; clone_size: once; v_call: TRBV5-1; j_call: TRBJ1-6; cdr3_aa: CASSLPDRDNSPLHF; cdr3_nt: TGCGCCAGCAGCTTGCCGGACAGGGATAATTCACCCCTCCACTTT
d_call: .; clone_size: .; v_call: TRBV9; j_call: TRBJ1-4; cdr3_aa: CASSVDGAGYEKLFF; cdr3_nt: TGTGCCAGCAGCGTAGATGGGGCTGGGTATGAAAAACTGTTTTTT
d_call: TRBD2; clone_size: .; v_call: TRBV24-1; j_call: TRBJ2-2; cdr3_aa: CATSDWASGNTGELFF; cdr3_nt: TGTGCCACCAGTGATTGGGCTAGCGGGAACACCGGGGAGCTGTTTTTT
d_call: TRBD1; clone_size: .; v_call: TRBV3-1/TRBV3-2; j_call: TRBJ1-6; cdr3_aa: CASSQTGQGGSPLHF; cdr3_nt: TGTGCCAGCAGCCAAACGGGACAGGGCGGCTCACCCCTCCACTTT
d_call: .; clone_size: .; v_call: TRBV9; j_call: TRBJ2-7; cdr3_aa: CANADSADYEQYF; cdr3_nt: TGTGCCAATGCCGACTCGGCCGACTACGAGCAGTACTTC
d_call: .; clone_size: .; v_call: TRBV5-1; j_call: TRBJ2-3; cdr3_aa: CASSLSSGGEDTQYF; cdr3_nt: TGCGCCAGCAGCTTGAGTAGCGGCGGGGAAGATACGCAGTATTTT
d_call: .; clone_size: .; v_call: TRBV5-1; j_call: TRBJ1-3; cdr3_aa: CASSLDSFSGNTIYF; cdr3_nt: TGCGCCAGCAGCCTGGACAGCTTCTCTGGAAACACCATATATTTT
d_call: .; clone_size: .; v_call: TRBV5-4; j_call: TRBJ1-1; cdr3_aa: CASSLVGSGTEAFF; cdr3_nt: TGTGCCAGCAGCCTGGTGGGCAGTGGCACTGAAGCTTTCTTT
d_call: TRBD2; clone_size: .; v_call: TRBV27; j_call: TRBJ2-2; cdr3_aa: CASTLGIGLAGRNTGELFF; cdr3_nt: TGTGCCAGCACTCTAGGTATTGGACTAGCGGGAAGGAACACCGGGGAGCTGTTTTTT
d_call: .; clone_size: once; v_call: TRBV11-2; j_call: TRBJ2-3; cdr3_aa: CASSLISVTQYF; cdr3_nt: TGTGCCAGCAGCTTAATCTCGGTTACGCAGTATTTT
d_call: .; clone_size: .; v_call: TRBV4-2; j_call: TRBJ1-5; cdr3_aa: CASSQAGGYQPQHF; cdr3_nt: TGTGCCAGCAGCCAAGCGGGGGGCTATCAGCCCCAGCATTTT
d_call: TRBD1; clone_size: few; v_call: TRBV9; j_call: TRBJ1-1; cdr3_aa: CASTVDPGQLNTEAFF; cdr3_nt: TGTGCCAGCACCGTTGACCCGGGACAGCTAAACACTGAAGCTTTCTTT
d_call: .; clone_size: few; v_call: TRBV19; j_call: TRBJ1-2; cdr3_aa: CASSILGGQGYTF; cdr3_nt: TGTGCCAGTAGTATCCTGGGTGGGCAGGGCTACACCTTC
d_call: TRBD2; clone_size: few; v_call: TRBV9; j_call: TRBJ2-3; cdr3_aa: CASSTASGTSGSGDTQYF; cdr3_nt: TGTGCCAGCAGCACCGCCTCCGGGACTAGCGGGAGTGGGGATACGCAGTATTTT
d_call: TRBD1; clone_size: .; v_call: TRBV5-1; j_call: TRBJ1-1; cdr3_aa: CASSWGGQGGTEAFF; cdr3_nt: TGCGCCAGCAGCTGGGGCGGACAGGGGGGCACTGAAGCTTTCTTT
d_call: TRBD1; clone_size: once; v_call: TRBV7-6; j_call: TRBJ1-6; cdr3_aa: CASSLRDRGNNSPLHF; cdr3_nt: TGTGCCAGCAGCCTTCGGGACAGGGGCAATAATTCACCCCTCCACTTT
d_call: .; clone_size: .; v_call: TRBV6-5; j_call: TRBJ1-2; cdr3_aa: CASSPLQFGGYTF; cdr3_nt: TGTGCCAGCAGTCCGTTACAATTTGGCGGCTACACCTTC